One and the same sample provided the 17 T cell receptor beta chains below, sequenced in a study of blood T cells in healthy people across ages. The use of a sample-barcoded 5' primer and a J-beta primer mix characterized a second PCR of roughly 6 to 11 cycles. In TCRdb, the 5' RACE reads were re-called with MiXCR into one record per CDR3 protein. Here the sample spans approximately 940,000 distinct CDR3 sequences, roughly 52% being singletons. The source material was blood. The receptors originated from a man between 25 and 39 years old in good health.

This chain joins TRBV20-1 and TRBJ2-3, with 8 positions matching TRBD2. The trim removed 6 bases at V and 1 base at J, leaving 9 bases unmatched. Per germline, CDR1 DFQATT and CDR2 SNEGSKA (reference sequence). This CDR3 has 15 amino acids. DNA for the CDR3: TGCAGTGCCCCTCGGGCGGGGGGCCGCACAGATACGCAGTATTTT. Protein sequence: CSAPRAGGRTDTQYF.

V is TRBV7-3 and J is TRBJ2-1, with 9 bases aligning to TRBD2. Per germline, CDR1 SGHTA and CDR2 FQGTGA. The CDR3 sequence is 16 residues long. Losses at the gene ends were 5 bases for V and 4 bases for J; bases not matched to a gene: 9. CDR3 amino acids: CASSRSLAGVYNEQFF. CDR3 bases: TGTGCCAGCAGCCGATCCTTAGCGGGGGTTTACAATGAGCAGTTCTTC.

This clonotype has only a few counts. The J gene is TRBJ2-5, the V gene TRBV12-3 or TRBV12-4, with D perhaps TRBD2 (5 bases). Trimming removed 5 bases at V and 0 bases at J, with 19 bases between. The CDR3 consists of 17 residues. CDR3 sequence reads: CASSPYPLAGDQETQYF. In DNA, the CDR3 is TGTGCCAGCAGTCCATACCCCCTAGCAGGAGACCAAGAGACCCAGTACTTC.

This clonotype has at least ten counts. A much larger clone lies one base from this, so it may be a read error. The chain has TRBV20-1 and TRBJ2-1; D ambiguous. The tail of the sequence fits TRBJ2-7 better, so the J call may be wrong. Germline CDR1 is DFQATT and CDR2 is SNEGSKA (reference sequence). The CDR3 spans 12 residues. The DNA of the CDR3 is TGCAGTGCTAGAGGGTCCTACAATGAGCAGTACTTC. Translating gives CSARGSYNEQYF.

The V call is TRBV4-3, the J call TRBJ1-2; tentative D call: TRBD1 (5 bases). The germline CDR1 and CDR2 sequences are LGHNA and YSLEER. The CDR3 length is 15 residues. Trimming took off 3 bases at V and 5 bases at J, with 16 bases between the two ends. CDR3 amino acids: CASSQTGEVRYGYTF. The CDR3 DNA sequence: TGCGCCAGCAGCCAGACGGGGGAAGTTAGGTATGGCTACACCTTC.

This clonotype has at least ten counts. The genes are TRBV28 and TRBJ1-2; D call uncertain. CDR1 MDHEN and CDR2 SYDVKM come from the germline V gene. With 4 bases removed from V and 13 bases from J, the gap between germline ends came to 13 bases. The CDR3 has 11 residues. The CDR3: CASSSPRVGTF. The CDR3 DNA reads as TGTGCCAGCAGTTCGCCTCGTGTAGGCACCTTC.

This clonotype was counted between two and nine times. The chain joins TRBV12-3 or TRBV12-4 to TRBJ2-7; D is undetermined. V dropped 6 bases and J dropped 1 base, with 13 bases sitting between them. The CDR3 consists of 14 residues. The CDR3 DNA follows: TGTGCCAGCAGATTTGGGCAGAAATCCTACGAGCAGTACTTC. This sequence encodes CASRFGQKSYEQYF.

The genes are TRBV12-3 or TRBV12-4 and TRBJ2-5; D possibly corresponds to TRBD1 (6 bases). The CDR3 consists of 13 residues. V lost 2 bases to trimming and J lost 11 bases, with 15 bases between them. The CDR3 here is CASSLRGHDEQYF. CDR3 nucleotides: TGTGCCAGCAGTTTACGGGGACACGATGAGCAGTACTTC.

Comments on this clonotype: The CDR3 ends on some other residue instead of the conserved phenylalanine or tryptophan, so this is likely a read error. The V call is TRBV7-9, the J call TRBJ2-1; TRBD1 might be the D (5 bases). The V and J ends lost 3 bases and 5 bases respectively, with 11 bases between them. The germline CDR1 and CDR2 sequences are SEHNR and FQNEAQ (reference sequence). CDR3 length equals 14 residues. The DNA of the CDR3 is TGTGCCAGCAGCTTGTTACAGGTCAACAATGAGCAGTTCATC. This encodes CASSLLQVNNEQFI.

With regard to this clonotype: A read error may account for a junction end that differs from germline. The J gene is TRBJ2-1, the V gene TRBV11-1; D is perhaps TRBD1 or TRBD2 (6 bases each). The CDR3 is made up of 17 amino acids. Per the germline V gene, CDR1 is SGHAT and CDR2 is FQDESV (reference sequence). In DNA, the CDR3 is TGTGCCAGCAGCTTAGCGCCAACGGGGGCCTCCTACAATGGGCAGTTCTTC. Translation: CASSLAPTGASYNGQFF.

The rearrangement uses TRBV6-5 and TRBJ1-5; D call uncertain. Trimming pared 6 bases from V and 8 bases from J, leaving 14 bases between. Germline lookup yields CDR1 MNHEY and CDR2 SVGAGI. CDR3 length: 13 residues. The CDR3 region has the DNA TGTGCCAGCAGAGGTCAGCCCACTGAGCCCCAGCATTTT. Translated, it gives CASRGQPTEPQHF.

The chain is built from TRBV18 and TRBJ1-1, with TRBD1 identical over 8 bases. CDR3 size: 12 residues. Germline V gene lookup returns CDR1 KGHSH and CDR2 LQKENI. Losses at the gene ends were 2 bases for V and 8 bases for J; bases not matched to a gene: 1. CDR3 in DNA: TGTGCCAGCTCACCAGGGGACAGGGAAGCTTTCTTT. Protein sequence: CASSPGDREAFF.

The rearrangement uses TRBV4-2 and TRBJ2-3, with 7 bases identical to TRBD2. Germline CDR1 reads LGHNA; CDR2 reads YNFKEQ. The CDR3 spans 14 residues. Trimming cost V 3 bases and J 5 bases; bases outside gene matches: 5. CDR3 in DNA: TGTGCCAGCAGCCATAGGCTAGCGGAAGATACGCAGTATTTT. Protein sequence: CASSHRLAEDTQYF.

The rearrangement links TRBV10-3 to TRBJ2-1; D could derive from TRBD1 or TRBD2 (5 bases each). This CDR3 region has 15 residues. Germline-derived CDR1 and CDR2 are ENHRY and SYGVKD. V gave up 3 bases and J gave up 7 bases, with 16 bases separating them. CDR3 sequence: CAISERVGVRNEQFF. CDR3 bases: TGTGCCATCAGTGAACGCGTGGGGGTTCGGAATGAGCAGTTCTTC.

This clonotype was detected only a few times. The chain is built from TRBV7-2 and TRBJ1-2; D might be TRBD1 (6 bases). In germline, CDR1 is SGHTA, CDR2 FQGNSA. This CDR3 has 14 residues. Trimming took off 6 bases at V and 6 bases at J, with 17 bases between the two ends. In DNA, the CDR3 is TGTGCCAGCAGGTCCGGGGGGGGCCGGGATGGCTACACCTTC. Protein product: CASRSGGGRDGYTF.

This clonotype turned up a few times. The chain recombines TRBV11-2 with TRBJ2-3; maybe TRBD2 (6 bases). Germline values: CDR1 SGHAT, CDR2 FQNNGV. There are 15 residues in the CDR3. The ends were cut back, 1 base at V and 4 bases at J, with 12 bases in the middle. The DNA of the CDR3 is TGTGCCAGCAGCTTAGTGGCGGGGCGGCCAGATACGCAGTATTTT. It is translated as CASSLVAGRPDTQYF.

This clonotype has a handful of counts. This chain connects TRBV9 to TRBJ2-1; D gene unclear. The ends were cut back, 1 base at V and 2 bases at J, with 4 bases in the middle. The CDR3 is 13 residues long. Germline V gene data show CDR1 as SGDLS and CDR2 as YYNGEE. This CDR3 reads CASSVTPYNEQFF. In nucleotides, the CDR3 is TGTGCCAGCAGCGTAACCCCCTACAATGAGCAGTTCTTC.